Each of the 29 T cell receptor beta chains below was sequenced from the same sample in a study of blood T cell repertoires in COVID-19 (dated by TCRdb to between 2020 and 2021). Libraries came from the immunoSEQ multiplex PCR assay. TCRdb took over this immuneACCESS table, retaining in-frame rearrangements with V and J assigned. Such tables are incomplete; in checked studies, under half of the missing clones stem from an unresolved V gene, and the remainder is unexplained. The sample table holds tens of thousands of clones, of which about 88% were seen once. The top ten hold about 2.7% of the sample. Material for sequencing was peripheral blood. Source of these receptors: a woman of 80 years or more with acute or convalescent COVID-19.

The chain carries TRBV7-2 and TRBJ1-4; the D gene is possibly TRBD1 (6 bases). Germline V lookup: CDR1 SGHTA, CDR2 FQGNSA. Trimming took off 5 bases at V and 4 bases at J, with 14 bases between the two ends. The CDR3 is 15 residues long. CDR3: CASSTSGAGNEKLFF. In nucleotides, the CDR3 is TGTGCCAGCAGCACTTCAGGGGCCGGTAATGAAAAACTGTTTTTT.

The rearrangement uses TRBV6-5 and TRBJ1-1, with no clear D. The germline CDR1 and CDR2 sequences are MNHEY and SVGAGI. This CDR3 has 15 amino acids. The V gene lost 0 bases and the J gene lost 1 base, with 9 bases spanning the gap. This CDR3 reads CASSYSWAENTEAFF. DNA for the CDR3: TGTGCCAGCAGTTACTCTTGGGCTGAGAACACTGAAGCTTTCTTT.

The chain joins TRBV28 to TRBJ1-4; 7 bases map to TRBD1. Germline assignment: CDR1 MDHEN and CDR2 SYDVKM. The V segment lost 8 bases and the J segment 5 bases; nucleotides outside the gene matches: 8. There are 14 residues in the CDR3. The CDR3 protein is CASAAGTENEKLFF. DNA of the CDR3: TGTGCCAGCGCTGCCGGGACAGAGAATGAAAAACTGTTTTTT.

Only a few counts were recorded for this clone. J is TRBJ2-3 and V is TRBV7-3, with TRBD2 matching over 15 bases. CDR1 is SGHTA, CDR2 FQGTGA, per germline. J lost 9 bases, V lost 5 bases, and 9 bases had no gene match. The CDR3 is made up of 16 amino acids. The CDR3 loop is CASSAGLAGGPETQYF. CDR3 sequence (DNA): TGTGCCAGCAGCGCGGGACTAGCGGGGGGCCCCGAGACGCAGTATTTT. Drawing the rest from reference TRBV7-3 and TRBJ2-3, the complete variable domain is GAGVSQTPSNKVTEKGKYVELRCDPISGHTALYWYRQSLGQGPEFLIYFQGTGAADDSGLPNDRFFAVRPEGSVSTLKIQRTERGDSAVYLCASSAGLAGGPETQYFGPGTRLTVL.

J is TRBJ2-2 and V is TRBV7-3, with TRBD1 identical over 8 bases. In germline, CDR1 is SGHTA, CDR2 FQGTGA. The length of the CDR3 is 21 residues. After removal of 0 bases from V and 0 bases from J, the junction contained 15 bases not matched to a gene. The CDR3 nucleotides read TGTGCCAGCAGCTTAACCGACAGGGGAGCACTGACTAGTCCGAACACCGGGGAGCTGTTTTTT. This codes for CASSLTDRGALTSPNTGELFF.

The chain couples TRBV18 to TRBJ1-6; no reliable D call. The V gene lost 2 bases and the J gene lost 11 bases, with 13 bases spanning the gap. The germline V gene encodes CDR1 KGHSH and CDR2 LQKENI. This CDR3 has 14 residues. The CDR3 DNA sequence: TGTGCCAGCTCACCAGACAATAGCGAGGCACCCCTCCACTTT. It codes for CASSPDNSEAPLHF. Based on the CDR3 plus reference TRBV18 and TRBJ1-6, the full variable domain is NAGVMQNPRHLVRRRGQEARLRCSPMKGHSHVYWYRQLPEEGLKFMVYLQKENIIDESGMPKERFSAEFPKEGPSILRIQQVVRGDSAAYFCASSPDNSEAPLHFGNGTRLTVT.

This sequence joins TRBV5-1 and TRBJ2-1, with D maybe TRBD1 (6 bases). Trimming removed 7 bases from V and 2 bases from J, with 13 bases in between. CDR1 is SGHRS, CDR2 YFSETQ, per germline. This CDR3 contains 14 residues. The CDR3 is CASRTELTYNEQFF. The CDR3 nucleotides read TGCGCCAGCCGGACAGAGCTAACCTACAATGAGCAGTTCTTC.

V gene TRBV6-5 combines with J gene TRBJ2-5, with 8 bases matching TRBD1. The CDR3 spans 14 residues. V trimming: 3 bases; J trimming: 3 bases; junction bases outside the gene matches: 3. CDR1 MNHEY and CDR2 SVGAGI come from the germline V gene. The CDR3 spells CASSYETGEETQYF. CDR3 coding DNA: TGTGCCAGCAGTTATGAGACAGGGGAAGAGACCCAGTACTTC.

The V call is TRBV7-9, the J call TRBJ1-2; 9 bases agree with TRBD1. J lost 2 bases, V lost 4 bases, and 8 bases had no gene match. Per germline, CDR1 SEHNR and CDR2 FQNEAQ (reference sequence). This CDR3 is built from 16 residues. The DNA for the CDR3 is TGTGCCAGCAGCTCCACAGGGGGCGCTTTGAACTATGGCTACACCTTC. Encoded protein: CASSSTGGALNYGYTF.

The V gene is TRBV13, the J gene TRBJ2-3; 13 nucleotides match TRBD2. Germline CDR1 is PRHDT and CDR2 is FYEKMQ (reference sequence). This CDR3 region has 16 residues. V lost 5 bases to trimming and J lost 6 bases; unmatched junction nucleotides: 8. The CDR3 nucleotides are TGTGCCAGCAGCGCACGACTAGCGGGGGGCTCGGATACGCAGTATTTT. Residues: CASSARLAGGSDTQYF. Full variable domain (missing parts from reference TRBV13 and TRBJ2-3): AAGVIQSPRHLIKEKRETATLKCYPIPRHDTVYWYQQGPGQDPQFLISFYEKMQSDKGSIPDRFSAQQFSDYHSELNMSSLELGDSALYFCASSARLAGGSDTQYFGPGTRLTVL.

The chain uses TRBV7-8 and TRBJ1-4, with D hard to call. The CDR3 has 14 residues. V lost 0 bases, J lost 4 bases, and 6 bases lay in between. Germline V gene data show CDR1 as SGHVS and CDR2 as FQNEAQ. CDR3 DNA: TGTGCCAGCAGCTTAGCGGGCCTTAATGAAAAACTGTTTTTT. Translating it yields CASSLAGLNEKLFF. Full variable domain (remainder filled in from reference TRBV7-8 and TRBJ1-4): GAGVSQSPRYKVAKRGQDVALRCDPISGHVSLFWYQQALGQGPEFLTYFQNEAQLDKSGLPSDRFFAERPEGSVSTLKIQRTQQEDSAVYLCASSLAGLNEKLFFGSGTQLSVL.

This clone has just a few counts. V gene TRBV5-4 combines with J gene TRBJ1-6; no reliable D call. V lost 1 base and J 10 bases, leaving 15 bases between the germline ends. Germline V CDR1 and CDR2: SGHNT, YYREEE (reference sequence). The CDR3 has 15 amino acids. The CDR3 is CASSLSSLSDSPLHF. The CDR3 DNA follows: TGTGCCAGCAGCTTGAGCTCCCTAAGCGACTCACCCCTCCACTTT.

The chain joins TRBV28 to TRBJ1-2, with 8 bases matching TRBD1. The length of the CDR3 is 13 residues. Germline CDR1 MDHEN, CDR2 SYDVKM. Losses at the gene ends were 3 bases for V and 6 bases for J; bases not matched to a gene: 3. The CDR3 DNA reads TGTGCCAGCAGTTTTTCGGACAGGGATGGCTACACCTTC. This codes for CASSFSDRDGYTF.

V is TRBV7-2 and J is TRBJ2-1, with TRBD2 as a possible D gene (6 bases). The V end lost 6 bases, the J end lost 0 bases, and 9 bases lay between the germline ends. The CDR3 is 14 residues long. From germline, CDR1 is SGHTA and CDR2 FQGNSA. Written as DNA, the CDR3 is TGTGCCAGCAGGGAGACTAGCTCCTACAATGAGCAGTTCTTC. Amino acids: CASRETSSYNEQFF. Full variable domain (missing parts from reference TRBV7-2 and TRBJ2-1): GAGVSQSPSNKVTEKGKDVELRCDPISGHTALYWYRQSLGQGLEFLIYFQGNSAPDKSGLPSDRFSAERTGGSVSTLTIQRTQQEDSAVYLCASRETSSYNEQFFGPGTRLTVL.

This rearrangement joins TRBV5-1 to TRBJ2-6; 10 bases map to TRBD1. The CDR3 consists of 17 residues. Germline loops: CDR1 SGHRS, CDR2 YFSETQ. J lost 1 base, V lost 4 bases, and 5 bases had no gene match. This CDR3 is CASSATGGASGANVLTF. CDR3 nucleotide sequence: TGCGCCAGCAGCGCGACAGGGGGCGCATCTGGGGCCAACGTCCTGACTTTC.

The chain uses TRBV5-4 and TRBJ2-1, with 14 bases aligning to TRBD2. After removal of 4 bases from V and 4 bases from J, the junction contained 4 bases not matched to a gene. Per the germline V gene, CDR1 is SGHNT and CDR2 is YYREEE (reference sequence). This CDR3 contains 16 residues. CDR3 coding DNA: TGTGCCAGCAGCGCTGGGACTAGCGGGAGATACAATGAGCAGTTCTTC. Protein: CASSAGTSGRYNEQFF.

This chain joins TRBV5-1 and TRBJ2-2; D is undetermined. Germline loops: CDR1 SGHRS, CDR2 YFSETQ. V lost 4 bases and J 3 bases, leaving 10 bases between the germline ends. The CDR3 totals 14 residues. The CDR3, as DNA: TGCGCCAGCAGCCTAAAGTTTGACACCGGGGAGCTGTTTTTT. Residues: CASSLKFDTGELFF. Complete variable domain (other parts from reference TRBV5-1 and TRBJ2-2): KAGVTQTPRYLIKTRGQQVTLSCSPISGHRSVSWYQQTPGQGLQFLFEYFSETQRNKGNFPGRFSGRQFSNSRSEMNVSTLELGDSALYLCASSLKFDTGELFFGEGSRLTVL.

The chain is built from TRBV5-1 and TRBJ2-7, with 7 bases that match TRBD1. This CDR3 is built from 13 residues. Germline loops: CDR1 SGHRS, CDR2 YFSETQ. The V segment lost 4 bases and the J segment 4 bases; nucleotides outside the gene matches: 5. The CDR3 reads CASSVTQGYEQYF. CDR3 bases: TGCGCCAGCAGCGTGACACAGGGGTACGAGCAGTACTTC.

The rearrangement uses TRBV7-2 and TRBJ1-1; maybe TRBD1 (5 bases). In germline, CDR1 is SGHTA, CDR2 FQGNSA. This CDR3 is built from 16 residues. V lost 0 bases and J lost 2, with 13 bases in between. The CDR3 DNA sequence: TGTGCCAGCAGCTTAGCGGTTGGGACTGTAAACACTGAAGCTTTCTTT. Translated: CASSLAVGTVNTEAFF.

The chain carries TRBV11-2 and TRBJ1-2; TRBD1 aligns across 8 bases. The CDR3 has 14 residues. CDR1 and CDR2 from the germline V gene are SGHAT and FQNNGV. J gave up 4 bases and V 3 bases, and 4 bases lay outside the gene matches. CDR3 loop: CASSFIQGAYGYTF. Here the CDR3 DNA reads TGTGCCAGCAGCTTTATCCAGGGGGCCTATGGCTACACCTTC.

This chain joins TRBV28 and TRBJ1-5; maybe TRBD1 (6 bases). Germline lookup yields CDR1 MDHEN and CDR2 SYDVKM. Between the trimmed V and J ends, which lost 6 bases and 4 bases, there was a span of 13 bases. The CDR3 sequence is 14 residues long. CDR3 amino acids: CASSENRANQPQHF. The CDR3 region has the DNA TGTGCCAGCAGCGAAAACAGGGCTAATCAGCCCCAGCATTTT.

The CDR3 bases are TGTGCCAGCAGCCCATACAGGGATGGCTACACCTTC. It encodes CASSPYRDGYTF. The rearrangement joins TRBV7-9 to TRBJ1-2, with a possible D match to TRBD1 (6 bases). V dropped 5 bases and J dropped 6 bases, with 10 bases sitting between them. The germline CDR1 and CDR2 sequences are SEHNR and FQNEAQ (reference sequence). CDR3 length: 12 residues.

The chain has TRBV4-1 and TRBJ2-7; tentatively, D is TRBD2 (6 bases). There are 16 residues in the CDR3. Between the trimmed V and J ends, which lost 0 bases and 3 bases, there was a span of 15 bases. Germline V lookup: CDR1 MGHRA, CDR2 YSYEKL. CDR3 residues: CASSQDLREAYYEQYF. The CDR3 DNA sequence: TGCGCCAGCAGCCAAGATCTGAGGGAGGCGTACTACGAGCAGTACTTC.

The V call is TRBV19, the J call TRBJ2-5; maybe TRBD1 (6 bases). Per the germline V gene, CDR1 is LNHDA and CDR2 is SQIVND (reference sequence). V was pared by 7 bases and J by 4 bases, with 19 bases between. The CDR3 extends over 15 amino acids. The CDR3 sequence: CASTSRGLGRETQYF. The CDR3 DNA follows: TGTGCCAGTACCAGCAGGGGTCTGGGCCGAGAGACCCAGTACTTC.

The chain combines TRBV5-1 with TRBJ2-7; TRBD2 agrees at 8 bases. Germline CDR1 SGHRS, CDR2 YFSETQ. Trimming took 0 bases from V and 2 from J; bases not matched to a gene: 4. The CDR3 has 15 residues. CDR3: CASSLAVAGPYEQYF. CDR3 DNA sequence: TGCGCCAGCAGCTTGGCAGTAGCGGGACCCTACGAGCAGTACTTC.

This clone was picked up a small number of times. The V and J genes are TRBV5-1 and TRBJ1-2; 9 bases line up with TRBD1. The CDR3 has 14 residues. The germline V gene has CDR1 SGHRS and CDR2 YFSETQ. The junction had 9 bases not matched to a gene; V was cut back by 4 bases and J by 8 bases. In nucleotides, the CDR3 is TGCGCCAGCAGCGCAGGACAGGGGTTGACGGGCTACACCTTC. Translated: CASSAGQGLTGYTF.

The CDR3 DNA sequence: TGTGCCACAAGGACAGGGGCCTACGAGCAGTACTTC. As protein: CATRTGAYEQYF. V is TRBV28 and J is TRBJ2-7, with 9 nucleotides matching TRBD1. Trimming took 10 bases from V and 2 from J; bases not matched to a gene: 3. Germline-derived CDR1 and CDR2 are MDHEN and SYDVKM. The length of the CDR3 is 12 residues.

The chain combines TRBV10-1 with TRBJ2-1, with D perhaps matching TRBD2 (6 bases). Trimming removed 0 bases from V and 6 bases from J, with 18 bases in between. CDR3 length: 17 residues. Germline assignment: CDR1 WNHNN and CDR2 SYGVQD (reference sequence). Here the CDR3 DNA reads TGCGCCAGCAGTGAGTCCACCCGACTAGTAATTCGCAATGAGCAGTTCTTC. This sequence encodes CASSESTRLVIRNEQFF.

The chain is built from TRBV5-4 and TRBJ2-2; TRBD2 matches at 16 bases. CDR3 size: 20 residues. Germline trimming cut 4 bases from V and 4 bases from J; bases unmatched to any gene: 13. The germline gives CDR1 SGHNT, CDR2 YYREEE (reference sequence). CDR3: CASSVPGLAGGMRVTGELFF. The CDR3 nucleotides are TGTGCCAGCAGCGTACCGGGACTAGCGGGAGGGATGCGTGTCACCGGGGAGCTGTTTTTT.